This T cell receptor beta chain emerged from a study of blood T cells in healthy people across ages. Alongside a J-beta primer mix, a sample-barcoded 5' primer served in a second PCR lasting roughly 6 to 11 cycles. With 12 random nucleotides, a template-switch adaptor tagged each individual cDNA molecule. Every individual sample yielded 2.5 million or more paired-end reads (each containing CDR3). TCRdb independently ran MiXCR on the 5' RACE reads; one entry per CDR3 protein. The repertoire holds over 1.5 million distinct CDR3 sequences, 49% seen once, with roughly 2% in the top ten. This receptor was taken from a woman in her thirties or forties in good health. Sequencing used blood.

CDR3 residues: CASTAGQGRYERYF. CDR3 sequence (DNA): TGTGCCAGCACTGCGGGACAGGGTCGCTACGAGCGGTACTTC. The rearrangement uses TRBV5-4 and TRBJ2-4; 9 nucleotides agree with TRBD1. The CDR3 loop spans 14 amino acids. CDR1 is SGHNT and CDR2 is YYREEE in the germline V gene (reference sequence). Germline trimming cut 6 bases from V and 15 bases from J; bases unmatched to any gene: 16.